This TCR beta chain was identified during a study of early stage breast cancer tumors. On the study more broadly: Most invasive tumors, about 70% of the 16, were ER+/PR+/HER2-. Average read coverage per sample was 9.5 to 10-fold.

Regarding this clone: Antigen specificity is unknown.

Overall study results and limits: Tumors had about 2.3-fold higher T cell density than normal breast.

The J segment lost 0 bases and the V segment lost 6 bases, leaving 1 base of the junction unmatched. The CDR3 has 14 residues. Germline lookup yields CDR1 SQVTM and CDR2 ANQGSEA. Generated by immunoSEQ multiplex PCR, the TCRdb table keeps only in-frame clones and is missing some. The table records about 51,000 clones, roughly 78% of them present only once. The sequenced material came from blood. The V and J genes are TRBV29-1 and TRBJ2-5; TRBD2 matches at 13 bases. This clonotype was obtained from a person aged 35-55 years with breast cancer. The CDR3 sequence is CSVGLAGDQETQYF. In DNA, the CDR3 is TGCAGCGTCGGACTAGCGGGAGACCAAGAGACCCAGTACTTC.